These 27 T cell receptor beta chains came from one sample sequenced in a study of tumor-infiltrating lymphocytes in primary liver carcinoma. Production of TCR beta cDNA used around 0.45 ug total RNA together with a constant-region primer. Libraries for TCR beta were built through three nested multiplex PCR rounds, which together made up a slightly modified ARM-PCR procedure. Each of the first two PCR rounds ran about 9 cycles with TRBV1-TRBV30 forward and C-beta reverse primers. TCRdb independently ran MiXCR on the multiplex PCR reads; one entry per CDR3 protein. This table holds roughly 80,000 distinct CDR3 sequences, 69% found once. Each 20-30 mg portion of unsorted bulk tissue served as the source for co-extraction of RNA and DNA. Sequencing was carried out using tumor-adjacent normal liver tissue. All receptors come from a man between 40 and 49 years old with primary liver carcinoma and hepatitis B virus infection.

The V call is TRBV4-2, the J call TRBJ2-1; D unresolved. This CDR3 has 11 amino acids. Germline CDR1 is LGHNA and CDR2 is YNFKEQ. V lost 5 bases to trimming and J lost 8 bases, with 7 bases between them. CDR3 sequence (DNA): TGTGCCAGCAGCAAATCTGATGAGCAGTTCTTC. Translation gives CASSKSDEQFF.

Regarding this clonotype: The conserved final phenylalanine or tryptophan is absent from the CDR3, which likely points to a read error. The CDR3 reads CASSERVSNGYTN. CDR3 DNA sequence: TGTGCCAGCAGTGAACGGGTGTCTAATGGCTACACCAAC. The chain uses TRBV6-1 and TRBJ1-2, with D unclear. The germline CDR1 and CDR2 sequences are MNHNS and SASEGT. V lost 2 bases and J lost 6, with 10 bases in between. There are 13 residues in the CDR3.

Here the CDR3 DNA reads TGTGCCAGCCGTCGGAAGAACACTGAAGCTTTCTTT. Protein sequence: CASRRKNTEAFF. The chain recombines TRBV6-1 with TRBJ1-1; no clear D. This CDR3 is 12 amino acids long. V lost 8 bases and J 1 base, leaving 8 bases between the germline ends. The germline CDR1 and CDR2 sequences are MNHNS and SASEGT.

To note about this clonotype: One end of the junction does not line up with germline, which may come from a read error. The gene calls are TRBV5-1 and TRBJ2-7; D possibly corresponds to TRBD2 (6 bases). The CDR3 is 13 residues long. Germline-derived CDR1 and CDR2 are SGHRS and YFSETQ. In DNA, the CDR3 is TGCGCCTGCAGTATCCAACTGGAGGGCCAGGAGTACTTC. Residues: CACSIQLEGQEYF.

Of note for this clonotype: A much larger clone lies a single base off, so this may be a read error. The chain combines TRBV7-9 with TRBJ2-3, with a weak D call TRBD1 (5 bases). The V end lost 5 bases, the J end lost 1 base, and 19 bases lay between the germline ends. CDR3 length: 17 amino acids. The germline V gene has CDR1 SEHNR and CDR2 FQNEAQ (reference sequence). CDR3: CASSRDGLGHGTDTQYF. The CDR3 DNA follows: TGTGCCAGCAGCCGAGACGGGCTGGGGCACGGCACAGATACGCAGTATTTT.

This clonotype was seen a few times. This is likely a read error, given that the CDR3 carries no conserved phenylalanine or tryptophan at its end. V usage is TRBV29-1 and J usage is TRBJ2-7; 7 bases line up with TRBD1. The germline V gene has CDR1 SQVTM and CDR2 ANQGSEA. The CDR3 spans 14 residues. After removal of 6 bases from V and 0 bases from J, the junction contained 8 bases not matched to a gene. The CDR3 region is CSVAGTESSYEQYL. CDR3 nucleotides: TGCAGCGTGGCCGGGACAGAAAGCTCCTACGAGCAGTACCTC.

This clonotype was seen ten or more times. The chain links TRBV6-1 to TRBJ2-1, with TRBD2 identical over 9 bases. V lost 6 bases, J lost 5 bases, and 5 bases stayed unmatched. This CDR3 region has 14 residues. CDR1 MNHNS and CDR2 SASEGT come from the germline V gene. The chain's CDR3 is CASSRLAEHNEQFF. CDR3 in DNA: TGTGCCAGCAGCCGACTAGCGGAGCACAATGAGCAGTTCTTC.

This clonotype was observed at least ten times. The chain employs TRBV6-5 and TRBJ2-1, with 8 positions matching TRBD2. Germline V gives CDR1 MNHEY, CDR2 SVGAGI. The CDR3 runs to 17 residues. Trimming took 6 bases from V and 8 from J; bases not matched to a gene: 18. The CDR3 nucleotides are TGTGCCAGCAGCGTATGGTGGCGCAGCGGGAGTGGGGATGAGCAGTTCTTC. This gives the protein CASSVWWRSGSGDEQFF.

This clonotype was seen a handful of times. This sequence joins TRBV10-3 and TRBJ1-1; unclear D gene. The CDR3 is made up of 13 amino acids. In germline, CDR1 is ENHRY, CDR2 SYGVKD. Trimming took 5 bases from V and 4 from J, leaving 11 bases between them. CDR3 in DNA: TGTGCCATCAGTAACGCCCGGACCACTGAAGCTTTCTTT. This encodes CAISNARTTEAFF.

Concerning this clonotype: A read error may account for a junction end that differs from germline. This rearrangement joins TRBV6-2 or TRBV6-3 to TRBJ2-2; no firm D call. The CDR3 has 11 amino acids. In germline, CDR1 is MNHEY, CDR2 SVGEGT. This CDR3 reads CVSTTTGELFF. The DNA for the CDR3 is TGTGTCAGCACTACCACCGGGGAGCTGTTTTTT.

In this sample, this clonotype turned up a few times. V is TRBV29-1 and J is TRBJ2-3; D not certain. Germline CDR1 SQVTM, CDR2 ANQGSEA. CDR3 size: 13 residues. The DNA for the CDR3 is TGCAATGTTGACGTAACTAGCACAGATACGCAGTATTTT. Translating it yields CNVDVTSTDTQYF.

This clonotype was seen only once. One end of the junction is discordant with germline, which a read error may explain. The chain combines TRBV10-3 with TRBJ2-2, with D tentatively TRBD1 or TRBD2 (5 bases each). Germline lookup yields CDR1 ENHRY and CDR2 SYGVKD. The CDR3 sequence is 13 residues long. In DNA form, the CDR3 reads TGTGCCATCAGTGAACAGGTTCCCGGGGAGCTGTTCTTT. It encodes CAISEQVPGELFF.

This clonotype showed up many times. The V and J genes are TRBV12-3 or TRBV12-4 and TRBJ1-2, with a possible D match to TRBD1 (6 bases). Trimming cost V 1 base and J 7 bases, with 13 bases left between them. CDR3 size: 14 residues. The CDR3 region is CASSLVDRRGGYTF. CDR3 in DNA: TGTGCCAGCAGTTTAGTAGACAGGCGGGGTGGCTACACCTTC.

A note on this clonotype: With a much larger clone just one base away, this may be a read error. The limits of the CDR3 on the DNA are not certain, so only TCRdb's listed CDR3 is given. The chain recombines TRBV29-1 with TRBJ1-3; no DNA check was done on the table's D call, TRBD1. Including both end residues, the CDR3 is 14 amino acids long. The germline CDR1 and CDR2 sequences are SQVTM and ANQGSEA. Here the CDR3 reads CSVGGGTVMNTMYF.

Regarding this clonotype: One end of the junction fails to match germline, which may point to a read error. The rearrangement links TRBV5-6 to TRBJ2-7; TRBD2 aligns across 10 bases. Germline V gene data show CDR1 as SGHDT and CDR2 as YYEEEE. CDR3 length: 16 residues. The CDR3 reads CASSWGASSGGYEQYF. CDR3 in DNA: TGTGCTAGCAGCTGGGGGGCGTCTAGCGGGGGCTACGAGCAGTACTTC.

In its sample, this clonotype was seen a few times. Compared with germline, one end of the junction differs, possibly owing to a read error. This chain connects TRBV7-9 to TRBJ2-5; 10 positions match TRBD2. Germline V CDR1 and CDR2: SEHNR, FQNEAQ (reference sequence). This CDR3 contains 15 residues. The CDR3: CASSQAGGRQETHYF. The CDR3 nucleotides read TGTGCCAGCAGCCAAGCGGGAGGGCGCCAAGAGACCCATTACTTC. Complete variable domain (other parts from reference TRBV7-9 and TRBJ2-5): DTGVSQNPRHKITKRGQNVTFRCDPISEHNRLYWYRQTLGQGPEFLTYFQNEAQLEKSRLLSDRFSAERPKGSFSTLEIQRTEQGDSAMYLCASSQAGGRQETHYFGPGTRLLVL.

About this clonotype: This may arise from a read error, as a much more abundant clone is one base away. The conserved phenylalanine or tryptophan normally closing the CDR3 is absent here, so this likely arose from a read error. This sequence joins TRBV5-1 and TRBJ2-5; tentative D call: TRBD2 (6 bases). CDR3 length: 15 residues. V was shortened by 0 bases and J by 5 bases, with 14 bases between the two germline ends. In germline, CDR1 is SGHRS, CDR2 YFSETQ. The CDR3, as DNA: TGCGCCAGCAGCTTGGATTGGAGGGCCGGGGAGACCCAGTACCTC. This encodes CASSLDWRAGETQYL.

As to this clonotype: An end of the junction does not agree with germline; a read error may underlie this. The V and J genes are TRBV12-3 or TRBV12-4 and TRBJ2-2; 11 nucleotides agree with TRBD2. CDR3 length equals 16 residues. The CDR3 loop reads CASSLRLAGSPGELLF. CDR3 coding DNA: TGTGCCAGCAGTCTACGACTAGCGGGGTCCCCCGGAGAGCTGTTGTTT.

With regard to this clonotype: An end of the junction does not agree with germline; a read error may underlie this. The gene calls are TRBV6-6 and TRBJ1-2, with D hard to call. The CDR3 contains 14 residues. Germline CDR1 is MNHNY and CDR2 is SVGAGI (reference sequence). The CDR3 DNA sequence: TGTGCCAGCAGTTACTCGGGCCCTGACTATGGCTACTCCTTC. Its protein product is CASSYSGPDYGYSF.

In regard to this clonotype: A junction boundary mismatches the germline segment, possibly from a read error. The V call is TRBV4-2, the J call TRBJ2-7; 11 positions match TRBD2. Germline CDR1 reads LGHNA; CDR2 reads YNFKEQ. The CDR3 is 16 amino acids. The CDR3 bases are TGTGCCAGCAACCAAGCGACTAGCGGGGTTTCCTACGGGCAGTACTTC. This encodes CASNQATSGVSYGQYF.

The CDR3 DNA reads as TGCGCCAACAGTCAACGCATGGCGATTAATGAAAAACTGTTTTTT. It specifies CANSQRMAINEKLFF. The chain recombines TRBV4-1 with TRBJ1-4; no reliable D call. Between the trimmed V and J ends, which lost 10 bases and 4 bases, there was a span of 19 bases. The CDR3 sequence is 15 residues long. The V gene's germline CDR1 is MGHRA and CDR2 YSYEKL.

This clonotype was seen repeatedly, ten times or more. V gene TRBV29-1 combines with J gene TRBJ2-1; a weak D match, TRBD2 (5 bases). Trimming removed 7 bases at V and 9 bases at J, with 16 bases between. Germline CDR1 is SQVTM and CDR2 is ANQGSEA. The CDR3 has 12 residues. The CDR3 reads CSATEAAGEQFF. The CDR3 DNA sequence: TGCAGCGCTACGGAGGCCGCAGGTGAGCAGTTCTTC.

Notes on this clonotype: One junction end disagrees with the germline gene, perhaps due to a read error. The genes are TRBV11-2 and TRBJ2-1, with D maybe TRBD1 (6 bases). The CDR3 runs 15 residues. Germline loops: CDR1 SGHAT, CDR2 FQNNGV. In DNA form, the CDR3 reads TGTGCCAGGAGCTTAAGCCAGGGGAACTACAATAAGCAGCTCTTC. It codes for CARSLSQGNYNKQLF. The variable domain in full, completed from reference TRBV11-2 and TRBJ2-1, reads EAGVAQSPRYKIIEKRQSVAFWCNPISGHATLYWYQQILGQGPKLLIQFQNNGVVDDSQLPKDRFSAERLKGVDSTLKIQPAKLEDSAVYLCARSLSQGNYNKQLFGPGTRLTVL.

The table lists this clonotype with many counts. This chain uses TRBV6-1 with TRBJ2-2; 8 bases line up with TRBD2. The CDR3 is 17 residues long. Germline V gene data show CDR1 as MNHNS and CDR2 as SASEGT. J gave up 0 bases and V 7 bases, and 10 bases lay outside the gene matches. The CDR3 DNA sequence: TGTGCCAGCATAGTCCTAGCGGGCAATTCGAACACCGGGGAGCTGTTTTTT. It specifies CASIVLAGNSNTGELFF.

This clonotype was seen a few times. V usage is TRBV6-5 and J usage is TRBJ1-1, with no clear D. V was shortened by 0 bases and J by 4 bases, with 9 bases between the two germline ends. Germline V lookup: CDR1 MNHEY, CDR2 SVGAGI. This CDR3 spans 14 amino acids. CDR3 sequence reads: CASSYSQVVTEAFF. CDR3 nucleotides: TGTGCCAGCAGTTACTCCCAGGTGGTCACTGAAGCTTTCTTT.

V usage is TRBV5-4 and J usage is TRBJ2-3; D unclear. V was pared by 4 bases and J by 0 bases, with 9 bases between. Germline CDR1 SGHNT, CDR2 YYREEE (reference sequence). This CDR3 has 14 amino acids. The CDR3 region has the DNA TGTGCCAGCAGCCGGACGTCTAGCACAGATACGCAGTATTTT. It specifies CASSRTSSTDTQYF.

Turning to this clonotype: A junction end diverges from the germline sequence, so it may reflect a read error. V gene TRBV5-5 combines with J gene TRBJ2-7; D could derive from TRBD1 or TRBD2 (5 bases each). CDR3 length: 13 residues. Germline V gives CDR1 SGHKS, CDR2 YYEKEE (reference sequence). The CDR3 DNA reads as TGTACCAGCAGCCGGGGACGGAGCTACGAGCAGTACTTC. Translation: CTSSRGRSYEQYF.